These 7 T cell receptor beta chains were sequenced from one sample in a study of blood T cell repertoires in COVID-19. Method: immunoSEQ multiplex PCR; TCRdb's copy keeps in-frame clones and lacks some. Counted here are 70,000 to 90,000 clones, roughly 86% occurring once; the ten biggest clones make up about 27%. Sequencing was done on a sample of peripheral blood. All receptors derive from a man in his fifties or sixties with acute or convalescent COVID-19.

The V gene is TRBV6-5, the J gene TRBJ2-7; perhaps TRBD2 as D (7 bases). The CDR3 has 14 residues. Trimming shortened V by 0 bases and J by 4 bases, and 10 bases separated the two germline ends. Looked up from germline, CDR1 is MNHEY and CDR2 is SVGAGI. CDR3 residues: CASSYSGGPYEQYF. CDR3 in DNA: TGTGCCAGCAGTTACTCGGGGGGGCCATACGAGCAGTACTTC.

This chain uses TRBV5-6 with TRBJ2-3, with a possible D match to TRBD1 (5 bases). Germline loops: CDR1 SGHDT, CDR2 YYEEEE. The CDR3 totals 16 residues. V was trimmed by 0 bases and J by 2 bases, leaving 13 bases between them. The DNA of the CDR3 is TGTGCCAGCAGCTTGGAGTTGGGGCTCGACACAGATACGCAGTATTTT. The encoded protein is CASSLELGLDTDTQYF. Drawing the rest from reference TRBV5-6 and TRBJ2-3, the complete variable domain is DAGVTQSPTHLIKTRGQQVTLRCSPKSGHDTVSWYQQALGQGPQFIFQYYEEEERQRGNFPDRFSGHQFPNYSSELNVNALLLGDSALYLCASSLELGLDTDTQYFGPGTRLTVL.

V usage is TRBV5-6 and J usage is TRBJ2-7, with D possibly matching TRBD2 (7 bases). This CDR3 comprises 15 residues. Germline loops: CDR1 SGHDT, CDR2 YYEEEE. V shed 5 bases and J shed 5 bases, with 20 bases lying between them. This CDR3 reads CASSGAGQGTDEQYF. As DNA, the CDR3 is TGTGCCAGCAGTGGAGCGGGACAAGGGACCGACGAGCAGTACTTC.

This chain joins TRBV10-3 and TRBJ2-7; 11 nucleotides agree with TRBD1. Germline V gives CDR1 ENHRY, CDR2 SYGVKD. V lost 4 bases, J lost 2 bases, and 1 base stayed unmatched. This CDR3 is 14 amino acids long. The CDR3 region has the DNA TGTGCCATCAGTGTGGGACAGGGGGCCTACGAGCAGTACTTC. Protein: CAISVGQGAYEQYF.

This clone was seen once. The chain recombines TRBV5-1 with TRBJ2-7; D is perhaps TRBD2 (5 bases). Trimming removed 4 bases from V and 3 bases from J, with 14 bases in between. This CDR3 region has 14 residues. Germline V CDR1 and CDR2: SGHRS, YFSETQ. In DNA, the CDR3 is TGCGCCAGCAGCACGGACGGGGAGCGCTACGAGCAGTACTTC. Its translation: CASSTDGERYEQYF.

The gene calls are TRBV27 and TRBJ2-1; TRBD2 matches at 13 bases. Per the germline V gene, CDR1 is MNHEY and CDR2 is SMNVEV (reference sequence). The CDR3 runs to 14 residues. V gave up 4 bases and J gave up 8 bases; unmatched junction bases: 2. The CDR3 DNA reads TGTGCCAGCAGTTGGACTAGCGGGGGATATGAGCAGTTCTTC. Amino acids: CASSWTSGGYEQFF.

This chain connects TRBV7-9 to TRBJ1-1, with TRBD1 matching 10 bases. The CDR3 length is 14 residues. The junction had 5 bases not matched to a gene; V was cut back by 4 bases and J by 6 bases. Germline lookup yields CDR1 SEHNR and CDR2 FQNEAQ (reference sequence). The CDR3 DNA reads TGTGCCAGCAGCTATGGACAGGGGGAGGCTGAAGCTTTCTTT. It encodes CASSYGQGEAEAFF. The full variable domain, its missing parts supplied by reference TRBV7-9 and TRBJ1-1, is DTGVSQNPRHKITKRGQNVTFRCDPISEHNRLYWYRQTLGQGPEFLTYFQNEAQLEKSRLLSDRFSAERPKGSFSTLEIQRTEQGDSAMYLCASSYGQGEAEAFFGQGTRLTVV.